Following are 27 T cell receptor beta chains from one sample sequenced in a study of T cells in Graves' hyperthyroidism and ophthalmopathy. The source material, RNA transcripts, was used to amplify TCR beta CDR3 regions. The HTBI set primed first-round TCR CDR3 RT-PCR. TCRdb reanalysed the multiplex PCR reads using MiXCR and keeps one entry per CDR3 protein. The data show about 560,000 distinct CDR3 sequences, 15% to 20% seen once. Sequencing input: blood. These receptors all come from a woman under 30 with Graves' hyperthyroidism.

The chain is built from TRBV10-3 and TRBJ2-4; 7 positions match TRBD1. The V segment lost 2 bases and the J segment 7 bases; nucleotides outside the gene matches: 5. Germline V gene sequence: CDR1 ENHRY, CDR2 SYGVKD. The CDR3 loop spans 14 amino acids. Written as DNA, the CDR3 is TGTGCCATCAGTGAGGAGGGGGCCCGTAACATTCAGTACTTC. Its translation is CAISEEGARNIQYF.

V gene TRBV24-1 combines with J gene TRBJ1-5, with D perhaps TRBD1 (5 bases). V was cut by 4 bases and J by 9 bases, with 18 bases left in between. The CDR3 is 15 residues long. Germline CDR1 and CDR2: KGHDR and SFDVKD. CDR3 in DNA: TGTGCCACCAGTGACTCAAATAGACCCCAGGGGCCCCAGCATTTT. Its protein is CATSDSNRPQGPQHF.

This clonotype has a count of ten or more. This sequence joins TRBV7-9 and TRBJ2-3, with 9 bases that match TRBD2. The CDR3 extends over 15 amino acids. V was clipped by 2 bases and J by 3 bases; unmatched bases: 3. The germline CDR1 and CDR2 sequences are SEHNR and FQNEAQ (reference sequence). The CDR3 here is CASSLSSGVTDTQYF. The CDR3 bases are TGTGCCAGCAGCTTATCTAGCGGGGTGACAGATACGCAGTATTTT.

This clonotype came up a few times. The chain combines TRBV14 with TRBJ2-7; D call uncertain. CDR1 is SGHDN and CDR2 is FVKESK in the germline V gene. Deletions cut 3 bases from V and 2 bases from J, with 20 bases between. The CDR3 length is 17 residues. The CDR3 sequence is CASSQMMVSDGPYEQYF. The CDR3 nucleotides are TGTGCCAGCAGCCAGATGATGGTTTCGGACGGACCCTACGAGCAGTACTTC.

This clonotype was observed at least ten times. The rearrangement joins TRBV5-1 to TRBJ2-1; D perhaps matches TRBD1 (6 bases). The CDR3 length is 13 residues. The germline gives CDR1 SGHRS, CDR2 YFSETQ. Deletions cut 5 bases from V and 0 bases from J, with 6 bases between. For the CDR3, the DNA is TGCGCCAGCAGGGACAGCTCCTACAATGAGCAGTTCTTC. This gives the protein CASRDSSYNEQFF.

The chain uses TRBV7-2 and TRBJ2-3; 9 positions agree with TRBD1. V shed 5 bases and J 6 bases; nucleotides not matched to a gene: 0. This CDR3 is built from 12 residues. From germline, CDR1 is SGHTA and CDR2 FQGNSA. The CDR3 here is CASSGQGDTQYF. As DNA, the CDR3 is TGTGCCAGCAGCGGACAGGGGGATACGCAGTATTTT. Using reference TRBV7-2 and TRBJ2-3 for the parts outside the CDR3, the full variable domain is GAGVSQSPSNKVTEKGKDVELRCDPISGHTALYWYRQSLGQGLEFLIYFQGNSAPDKSGLPSDRFSAERTGGSVSTLTIQRTQQEDSAVYLCASSGQGDTQYFGPGTRLTVL.

CDR3 coding DNA: TGCAGTGTATGGGGGGGGGCACACCGAATTTATAATTCACCCCTCCACTTT. Translating gives CSVWGGAHRIYNSPLHF. The chain carries TRBV20-1 and TRBJ1-6; D may be TRBD1 (6 bases). Germline V gene lookup returns CDR1 DFQATT and CDR2 SNEGSKA (reference sequence). Trimming pared 7 bases from V and 4 bases from J, leaving 23 bases between. The CDR3 loop spans 17 amino acids.

This clonotype came up a few times. A read error may account for a junction end that differs from germline. The V gene is TRBV10-1, the J gene TRBJ2-2; D unresolved. CDR3 length: 13 amino acids. Germline CDR1 reads WNHNN; CDR2 reads SYGVQD (reference sequence). CDR3 sequence: CASRESGAGELFF. CDR3 nucleotides: TGCGCCAGCAGGGAGTCTGGGGCCGGGGAGCTGTTTTTT.

This clonotype has ten or more counts. The V and J genes are TRBV12-3 or TRBV12-4 and TRBJ2-5, with 7 bases fitting TRBD1. The CDR3 extends over 18 amino acids. V dropped 5 bases and J dropped 2; count of bases not matched to a gene: 17. DNA for the CDR3: TGTGCCAGCAGTCCCTTGGGCCAGGGGGAAGGGGATCAAGAGACCCAGTACTTC. It encodes CASSPLGQGEGDQETQYF.

The V and J genes are TRBV19 and TRBJ1-2; D might be TRBD1 (6 bases). This CDR3 contains 14 residues. V lost 3 bases and J lost 4, with 12 bases in between. Germline V gives CDR1 LNHDA, CDR2 SQIVND (reference sequence). In DNA form, the CDR3 reads TGTGCCAGTAGTATTCAAGGGACACCCTATGGCTACACCTTC. Translated, it gives CASSIQGTPYGYTF.

In this sample, this clonotype turned up a few times. The gene calls are TRBV20-1 and TRBJ2-1; TRBD2 aligns across 7 bases. Unmatched junction bases numbered 8, after V lost 5 bases and J lost 4 bases. The CDR3 covers 14 residues. Germline CDR1 reads DFQATT; CDR2 reads SNEGSKA (reference sequence). CDR3: CSARGSGLYNEQFF. CDR3 nucleotide sequence: TGCAGTGCTCGGGGTAGCGGGCTATACAATGAGCAGTTCTTC.

This clonotype was seen only a few times. The chain uses TRBV4-3 and TRBJ1-3, with D tentatively TRBD1 (6 bases). The CDR3 covers 16 residues. The V and J ends lost 0 bases and 7 bases respectively, with 16 bases between them. CDR1 is LGHNA and CDR2 is YSLEER in the germline V gene. The CDR3 protein is CASSQDRAGAGNTIYF. The CDR3 bases are TGCGCCAGCAGCCAAGATCGGGCAGGGGCAGGGAACACCATATATTTT.

Many counts were recorded for this clonotype. The genes are TRBV5-1 and TRBJ2-5; possibly TRBD1 for D (6 bases). V lost 1 base to trimming and J lost 5 bases, with 18 bases between them. The CDR3 is 16 residues long. The germline V gene encodes CDR1 SGHRS and CDR2 YFSETQ. This CDR3 is CASSLLGAGARETQYF. Written as DNA, the CDR3 is TGCGCCAGCAGCTTGTTAGGGGCAGGGGCGAGGGAGACCCAGTACTTC.

The chain employs TRBV5-1 and TRBJ1-1, with D tentatively TRBD1 (6 bases). Germline CDR1 SGHRS, CDR2 YFSETQ. This CDR3 is built from 14 residues. V lost 3 bases and J 5 bases, leaving 14 bases between the germline ends. CDR3 DNA: TGCGCCAGCAGCTCAACAGGGTGGAATACTGAAGCTTTCTTT. Its translation: CASSSTGWNTEAFF.

Concerning this clonotype: Given a much more abundant clone one base away, this may be a read error. The J gene is TRBJ1-6, the V gene TRBV11-3; 7 nucleotides agree with TRBD1. The CDR3 sequence is 15 residues long. Germline assignment: CDR1 SGHNT and CDR2 YENEEA. CDR3 in DNA: TGTGCCAGCAGCGGAACGGGACAGCTTAATTCACCCCGCCACTTT. Encoded protein: CASSGTGQLNSPRHF.

Concerning this clonotype itself: The junction departs from the called germline gene at one end, perhaps through a read error. This chain uses TRBV5-1 with TRBJ1-1, with D unresolved. This CDR3 spans 12 amino acids. Germline V gene sequence: CDR1 SGHRS, CDR2 YFSETQ. CDR3 nucleotides: TGCGCCAGCAACTTGGAAGGCAGGGAAGCTTTCTTT. Translating gives CASNLEGREAFF.

This clonotype was seen repeatedly, ten times or more. The rearrangement uses TRBV27 and TRBJ1-6, with TRBD1 matching 9 bases. The CDR3 contains 15 residues. Germline V gene lookup returns CDR1 MNHEY and CDR2 SMNVEV (reference sequence). V dropped 4 bases and J dropped 4; count of bases not matched to a gene: 2. The CDR3 here is CASSSDRGYNSPLHF. The DNA of the CDR3 is TGTGCCAGCAGTTCGGACAGGGGATATAATTCACCCCTCCACTTT.

Comments on this clonotype: A clone one base away is much larger, so this may be a read error. V is TRBV28 and J is TRBJ1-5; TRBD1 might be the D (6 bases). Trimming stripped 4 bases from V and 0 bases from J, with 22 bases between. Per the germline V gene, CDR1 is MDHEN and CDR2 is SYDVKM. The CDR3 is made up of 19 amino acids. The CDR3 sequence: CASSSLRGEGGVSNQPQHF. CDR3 coding DNA: TGTGCCAGCAGTTCCCTTAGGGGGGAGGGAGGGGTTAGCAATCAGCCCCAGCATTTT.

This clonotype appeared many times. The chain joins TRBV29-1 to TRBJ2-5; D is unclear. V lost 4 bases and J lost 2, with 8 bases in between. The V gene's germline CDR1 is SQVTM and CDR2 ANQGSEA. The CDR3 contains 12 residues. The CDR3: CSVGYSQETQYF. CDR3 in DNA: TGCAGCGTTGGGTACTCTCAAGAGACCCAGTACTTC.

This clonotype was detected many times. J is TRBJ2-7 and V is TRBV20-1; D is ambiguous. V was cut by 7 bases and J by 1 base, with 14 bases left in between. CDR3 size: 13 residues. The germline V gene has CDR1 DFQATT and CDR2 SNEGSKA (reference sequence). CDR3 sequence reads: CSVPSVASYEQYF. CDR3 coding DNA: TGCAGTGTTCCCAGCGTCGCTTCCTACGAGCAGTACTTC.

This clonotype has more than one count but fewer than ten. This sequence joins TRBV20-1 and TRBJ2-7, with 8 bases identical to TRBD1. After removal of 5 bases from V and 7 bases from J, the junction contained 19 bases not matched to a gene. The CDR3 spans 16 residues. Germline assignment: CDR1 DFQATT and CDR2 SNEGSKA (reference sequence). DNA of the CDR3: TGCAGTGCTGAGGGACTTACAGGGGGTGCCTCCTTAGAGCAGTACTTC. It codes for CSAEGLTGGASLEQYF.

This clonotype was picked up a small number of times. The chain is built from TRBV20-1 and TRBJ2-1; 7 nucleotides agree with TRBD1. Unmatched junction bases numbered 11, after V lost 3 bases and J lost 3 bases. CDR3 length: 16 amino acids. Germline V lookup: CDR1 DFQATT, CDR2 SNEGSKA (reference sequence). This CDR3 is CSASPRSGGVYNEQFF. The CDR3 nucleotides read TGCAGTGCTAGCCCTCGCTCAGGGGGAGTCTACAATGAGCAGTTCTTC.

This clonotype was recorded a few times. J is TRBJ1-4 and V is TRBV19, with 8 bases fitting TRBD1. Germline V lookup: CDR1 LNHDA, CDR2 SQIVND (reference sequence). CDR3 length: 15 amino acids. Trimming cost V 5 bases and J 5 bases; bases outside gene matches: 7. For the CDR3, the DNA is TGTGCCAGTAGTGTCGCGGACAGGGAAAATGAAAAACTGTTTTTT. Translated: CASSVADRENEKLFF.

This clonotype was found a few times. The chain recombines TRBV28 with TRBJ2-7; the match to TRBD1 covers 9 bases. The ends lost 6 bases at V and 4 bases at J; junction bases unmatched: 7. Germline V CDR1 and CDR2: MDHEN, SYDVKM. This CDR3 contains 14 residues. The CDR3 region is CASSRGDRVYEQYF. The CDR3, as DNA: TGTGCCAGCAGCAGGGGGGACAGGGTATACGAGCAGTACTTC. Drawing the rest from reference TRBV28 and TRBJ2-7, the complete variable domain is DVKVTQSSRYLVKRTGEKVFLECVQDMDHENMFWYRQDPGLGLRLIYFSYDVKMKEKGDIPEGYSVSREKKERFSLILESASTNQTSMYLCASSRGDRVYEQYFGPGTRLTVT.

The rearrangement links TRBV30 to TRBJ2-7; D not resolved. The germline gives CDR1 GTSNPN, CDR2 SVGIG (reference sequence). The CDR3 has 13 residues. The V and J ends lost 5 bases and 2 bases respectively, with 13 bases between them. CDR3 in amino acids: CAWGRTVPYEQYF. The CDR3 coding sequence is TGTGCCTGGGGCCGAACAGTTCCCTACGAGCAGTACTTC.

At least ten counts were recorded for this clonotype. The rearrangement links TRBV12-3 or TRBV12-4 to TRBJ2-1; possibly TRBD2 for D (5 bases). The CDR3 extends over 13 amino acids. V lost 1 base and J lost 8, with 9 bases in between. CDR3 region: CASSLGRSHEQFF. The CDR3 coding sequence is TGTGCCAGCAGTTTAGGGAGGTCCCATGAGCAGTTCTTC.

The V and J genes are TRBV12-3 or TRBV12-4 and TRBJ2-2; no clear D gene. The CDR3 has 13 amino acids. Trimming removed 2 bases from V and 7 bases from J, with 8 bases in between. CDR3 residues: CASSLLQVGELFF. As DNA, the CDR3 is TGTGCCAGCAGTTTACTTCAGGTCGGGGAGCTGTTTTTT.